This T cell receptor (beta chain) was obtained from a study of post-analysis software for immune sequencing data. With respect to this clonotype: Antigen unknown.

Tagging with unique molecular identifiers was a feature of the TCR beta cDNA libraries. Using its own MiXCR run on the PCR reads, TCRdb lists one record per CDR3 protein. The top ten hold 9.5% to 13% of the sample, which has some 500,000 distinct CDR3 sequences, around 40% seen once. Study-wide points: Co-batched samples clustered tightly together by F measure. The five TRBV segments detected at higher frequency in patients than in controls included TRBV5-6, TRBV5-1 and TRBV20-1.

The germline gives CDR1 DFQATT, CDR2 SNEGSKA (reference sequence). This CDR3 comprises 13 residues. Deletions cut 0 bases from V and 0 bases from J, with 5 bases between. The TCR sequence derives from a girl aged 10-17 years with multiple sclerosis. The chain combines TRBV20-1 with TRBJ2-5, with D hard to call. Specimen: blood. The CDR3 is CSARDFHQETQYF. DNA of the CDR3: TGCAGTGCTAGAGATTTCCACCAAGAGACCCAGTACTTC.